The rows below give T cell receptor beta chains drawn from one sample of a study of CD8 T cells in Susac syndrome. TCRdb processed the immunoSEQ multiplex PCR reads anew with MiXCR; each CDR3 protein has one entry. Seen here are under 200,000 distinct CDR3 sequences, 90% to 95% observed once, and the top ten hold under 0.12%. The specimen sequenced was CD4+ T cells from PBMCs. The receptors come from a human donor in good health. Each CDR3 is given with its conserved first and last residue. The order of the fields is V gene, D gene, J gene, clone size, CDR3 DNA, CDR3 protein. The D gene is left open where the match is weak. Clone size appears in some rows only: once, few, many, or a class for an expanded clone.

V gene: TRBV3-1
D gene: -
J gene: TRBJ2-3
clone size: -
CDR3 DNA: TGTGCCAGCAGCTCTTCCTCGACTGGGGGCGCAGATACGCAGTATTTT
CDR3 protein: CASSSSSTGGADTQYF

V gene: TRBV14
D gene: -
J gene: TRBJ1-2
clone size: once
CDR3 DNA: TGTGCCAGCAGCCTCACAAGACGGAGCTATGGCTACACCTTC
CDR3 protein: CASSLTRRSYGYTF

V gene: TRBV12-3/TRBV12-4
D gene: -
J gene: TRBJ2-7
clone size: once
CDR3 DNA: TGTGCCAGCAGTTTAAAAGGCGAGGGGGAGCAGTACTTC
CDR3 protein: CASSLKGEGEQYF

V gene: TRBV29-1
D gene: -
J gene: TRBJ2-1
clone size: once
CDR3 DNA: TGCAGCGTCCGCCGGACAGCTTCCAATGAGCAGTTCTTC
CDR3 protein: CSVRRTASNEQFF

V gene: TRBV30
D gene: -
J gene: TRBJ1-5
clone size: -
CDR3 DNA: TGTGCCTGGAGTGCCGGTAGCAATCAGCCCCAGCATTTT
CDR3 protein: CAWSAGSNQPQHF

V gene: TRBV20-1
D gene: -
J gene: TRBJ2-1
clone size: -
CDR3 DNA: TGCAGTGCTAGTCCGGCCGATGAGCAGTTCTTC
CDR3 protein: CSASPADEQFF

V gene: TRBV29-1
D gene: -
J gene: TRBJ1-4
clone size: few
CDR3 DNA: TGCAGCGTTGAGGATGAAAAACTGTTTTTT
CDR3 protein: CSVEDEKLFF

V gene: TRBV12-3/TRBV12-4
D gene: TRBD2
J gene: TRBJ2-1
clone size: -
CDR3 DNA: TGTGCCAGCACCCTGGGACTAGCGGCGTTTGAGCAGTTCTTC
CDR3 protein: CASTLGLAAFEQFF

V gene: TRBV3-1
D gene: -
J gene: TRBJ2-3
clone size: -
CDR3 DNA: TGTGCCAGCAGCCAAGATTGGGATACGCAGTATTTT
CDR3 protein: CASSQDWDTQYF

V gene: TRBV29-1
D gene: -
J gene: TRBJ1-1
clone size: -
CDR3 DNA: TGCAGCGTGGGACGGCGGTCGAACACTGAAGCTTTCTTT
CDR3 protein: CSVGRRSNTEAFF

V gene: TRBV2
D gene: -
J gene: TRBJ2-1
clone size: -
CDR3 DNA: TGTGCCAGCGGGGTGGACTACAATGAGCAGTTCTTC
CDR3 protein: CASGVDYNEQFF

V gene: TRBV12-3/TRBV12-4
D gene: -
J gene: TRBJ1-2
clone size: once
CDR3 DNA: TGTGCCAGCAGGGCCTATGGCTACACCTTC
CDR3 protein: CASRAYGYTF

V gene: TRBV3-1
D gene: -
J gene: TRBJ1-6
clone size: -
CDR3 DNA: TGTGCCAGCAGCCTGAGGGGGAATTCACCCCTCCACTTT
CDR3 protein: CASSLRGNSPLHF

V gene: TRBV30
D gene: -
J gene: TRBJ1-5
clone size: once
CDR3 DNA: TGTGCCTGGAGCCACGGGCTCGACGATCAGCCCCAGCATTTT
CDR3 protein: CAWSHGLDDQPQHF

V gene: TRBV6-1
D gene: TRBD1
J gene: TRBJ2-4
clone size: -
CDR3 DNA: TGTGCCAGCAGTGGGACAGGGGGCGTCTCGGCTTTCCGACCTCAGTACTTC
CDR3 protein: CASSGTGGVSAFRPQYF

V gene: TRBV29-1
D gene: TRBD1
J gene: TRBJ2-3
clone size: -
CDR3 DNA: TGCAGCGTTGAAGCCCGGGACAGATACACAGATACGCAGTATTTT
CDR3 protein: CSVEARDRYTDTQYF

V gene: TRBV6-2/TRBV6-3
D gene: -
J gene: TRBJ2-7
clone size: once
CDR3 DNA: TGTGCCAGCGGTCGGGGAGTCCACGAGCAGTACTTC
CDR3 protein: CASGRGVHEQYF

V gene: TRBV3-1
D gene: TRBD1
J gene: TRBJ1-4
clone size: -
CDR3 DNA: TGTGCCAGCAGCCCCACGGACAGGGTCGACGAAAAACTGTTTTTT
CDR3 protein: CASSPTDRVDEKLFF

V gene: TRBV5-1
D gene: -
J gene: TRBJ1-3
clone size: -
CDR3 DNA: TGCGCCAGCAGCCTTACAGGAAACACCATATATTTT
CDR3 protein: CASSLTGNTIYF

V gene: TRBV7-2
D gene: -
J gene: TRBJ2-7
clone size: -
CDR3 DNA: TGTGCCAGCAGCTCAGGGGGGGCGGCTACCTACGAGCAGTACTTC
CDR3 protein: CASSSGGAATYEQYF

V gene: TRBV3-1
D gene: -
J gene: TRBJ1-1
clone size: -
CDR3 DNA: TGTGCCAGCAGCCAACAGGGAGAGAACACTGAAGCTTTCTTT
CDR3 protein: CASSQQGENTEAFF

V gene: TRBV29-1
D gene: -
J gene: TRBJ2-1
clone size: -
CDR3 DNA: TGCAGCGCCTGGACAGCCGGCTCCTACAATGAGCAGTTCTTC
CDR3 protein: CSAWTAGSYNEQFF

V gene: TRBV5-6
D gene: -
J gene: TRBJ2-3
clone size: once
CDR3 DNA: TGTGCCAGCAGCCCCTGGGGACGGCAGATCACAGATACGCAGTATTTT
CDR3 protein: CASSPWGRQITDTQYF

V gene: TRBV9
D gene: -
J gene: TRBJ1-1
clone size: -
CDR3 DNA: TGTGCCAGCAGCGTAGATACCCCGGGTCCTCTGATCGGGGACACTGAAGCTTTCTTT
CDR3 protein: CASSVDTPGPLIGDTEAFF

V gene: TRBV20-1
D gene: -
J gene: TRBJ2-7
clone size: -
CDR3 DNA: TGCAGTGCTAGTGCGCTGAAGCCCTACGAGCAGTACTTC
CDR3 protein: CSASALKPYEQYF

V gene: TRBV20-1
D gene: -
J gene: TRBJ2-5
clone size: -
CDR3 DNA: TGCAGTGCCGGAGGGGGGAGGGCAGAGACCCAGTACTTC
CDR3 protein: CSAGGGRAETQYF

V gene: TRBV4-1
D gene: -
J gene: TRBJ2-5
clone size: -
CDR3 DNA: TGCGCCAGCAGCCAAGATTTAAACTGGCAAGAGACCCAGTACTTC
CDR3 protein: CASSQDLNWQETQYF

V gene: TRBV20-1
D gene: -
J gene: TRBJ1-2
clone size: -
CDR3 DNA: TGCAGTGCTAGAGACGGTTATGGCTACACCTTC
CDR3 protein: CSARDGYGYTF

V gene: TRBV4-1
D gene: -
J gene: TRBJ1-5
clone size: -
CDR3 DNA: TGCGCCAGCACCTCGGGACATACTAGCAATCAGCCCCAGCATTTT
CDR3 protein: CASTSGHTSNQPQHF